The present T cell receptor beta chain was sequenced within a study of blood T cell repertoires in COVID-19. Across the study: The analysed material was cDNA or gDNA that came from T cells, B-cell-depleted T cells, or PBMCs.

The data were produced by immunoSEQ multiplex PCR, yet TCRdb's version contains in-frame clones alone and is incomplete. The profile shows approximately 200,000 clones, 85% to 90% of them singletons. Germline-derived CDR1 and CDR2 are SGHTA and FQGTGA. V was trimmed by 3 bases and J by 8 bases, leaving 13 bases between them. The CDR3 runs to 14 residues. Material for sequencing was peripheral blood. This clonotype was sampled from a man aged 60-69 years who had recovered from COVID-19. The rearrangement uses TRBV7-3 and TRBJ1-4; no clear D gene. CDR3 loop: CASSFGGRGEKLFF. CDR3 nucleotide sequence: TGTGCCAGCAGCTTTGGTGGGCGAGGGGAAAAACTGTTTTTT.